Below are 6 T cell receptor beta chains sequenced from a single sample in a study of T cell responses to AZD1222 COVID-19 vaccine. TCRdb's copy holds only in-frame clones and misses some; the assay was immunoSEQ multiplex PCR. The data contain some 130,000 clones, 65% to 90% of them singletons. Sequencing used peripheral blood, obtained 28 days after the second dose of the MenACWY control vaccine. The source of these receptors is an adult who received the MenACWY meningococcal vaccine as a control.

The gene calls are TRBV28 and TRBJ2-3; 8 bases are shared with TRBD1. This CDR3 region has 15 residues. The germline CDR1 and CDR2 sequences are MDHEN and SYDVKM. V lost 6 bases and J lost 1; bases outside the gene matches: 6. The chain's CDR3 is CASRSGGRGTDTQYF. The DNA of the CDR3 is TGTGCCAGCAGATCAGGGGGCCGGGGCACAGATACGCAGTATTTT.

V gene TRBV4-2 combines with J gene TRBJ1-5; D may be TRBD1 (6 bases). CDR3 length equals 15 residues. CDR1 and CDR2 from the germline V gene are LGHNA and YNFKEQ. V dropped 5 bases and J dropped 7 bases, with 18 bases sitting between them. The CDR3 DNA sequence: TGTGCCAGCAGCACCCGGGACACCACCAACCAGCCCCAGCATTTT. This sequence encodes CASSTRDTTNQPQHF.

This chain uses TRBV4-2 with TRBJ2-2; 11 bases are a match to TRBD1. Germline V gives CDR1 LGHNA, CDR2 YNFKEQ. CDR3 length equals 16 residues. Trimming at V came to 4 bases and at J to 2 bases, leaving 3 bases not matched to a gene. This CDR3 reads CASSPGQGANTGELFF. The CDR3, as DNA: TGTGCCAGCAGCCCTGGACAGGGGGCCAACACCGGGGAGCTGTTTTTT.

V is TRBV5-1 and J is TRBJ2-3; no firm D call. V lost 0 bases, J lost 0 bases, and 11 bases lay in between. Germline assignment: CDR1 SGHRS and CDR2 YFSETQ. CDR3 length: 16 residues. The DNA for the CDR3 is TGCGCCAGCAGCTTGGCCCCCCTAGGGAGCACAGATACGCAGTATTTT. It yields the protein CASSLAPLGSTDTQYF.

The rearrangement links TRBV25-1 to TRBJ2-7; possible D gene TRBD2, 6 bases. Trimming removed 1 base at V and 9 bases at J, with 16 bases between. The length of the CDR3 is 14 residues. Germline CDR1 reads MGHDK; CDR2 reads SYGVNS. CDR3 amino acids: CASSEWRPTSLQYF. The DNA of the CDR3 is TGTGCCAGCAGTGAATGGCGGCCTACTAGCCTGCAGTACTTC.

A note on this clone: Distinct nucleotide sequences in the sample also encode this CDR3. The chain carries TRBV5-6 and TRBJ1-1; no clear D gene. V was trimmed by 4 bases and J by 5 bases, leaving 9 bases between them. There are 12 residues in the CDR3. Germline V gene data show CDR1 as SGHDT and CDR2 as YYEEEE. The CDR3 protein is CASSLRGTEAFF. Here the CDR3 DNA reads TGTGCCAGCAGCCTAAGAGGGACTGAAGCTTTCTTT.